The next 24 T cell receptor beta chains were all read from a single sample in a study of long-term antiretroviral therapy in people with HIV. The immunoSEQ assay was v3.0, run at survey level. The table came from immunoSEQ multiplex PCR; TCRdb's copy has only in-frame clones and leaves some out. The data show 26,000 or so clones, more than 75% seen once. The sequenced sample was unsorted PBMCs, obtained 2 years after starting antiretroviral therapy. These receptor sequences come from a man aged 50 to 59 with HIV.

This chain joins TRBV10-3 and TRBJ1-1; TRBD1 might be the D (6 bases). CDR1 is ENHRY and CDR2 is SYGVKD in the germline V gene. The CDR3 length is 14 residues. V was clipped by 11 bases and J by 4 bases, with 20 bases between them. The CDR3 loop reads CAALGRGMGTEAFF. Written as DNA, the CDR3 is TGTGCCGCCCTCGGCAGGGGAATGGGCACTGAAGCTTTCTTT.

This clone occurred once. CDR3 in DNA: TGTGCCAGCAGCGTAGGAACAGGGGGTCTTAGCACAGATACGCAGTATTTT. This codes for CASSVGTGGLSTDTQYF. The J gene is TRBJ2-3, the V gene TRBV9; 8 nucleotides align to TRBD1. The CDR3 spans 17 residues. Per the germline V gene, CDR1 is SGDLS and CDR2 is YYNGEE. With V trimmed by 0 bases and J by 0 bases, 6 bases remained unmatched.

In this sample, this clone turned up once. The rearrangement uses TRBV2 and TRBJ1-1, with D uncertain. Germline V CDR1 and CDR2: SNHLY, FYNNEI. The CDR3 covers 12 residues. With 2 bases removed from V and 2 bases from J, the gap between germline ends came to 3 bases. The CDR3 region has the DNA TGTGCCAGCAGTGAATTTAACACTGAAGCTTTCTTT. Its protein product is CASSEFNTEAFF.

The V call is TRBV5-8, the J call TRBJ1-2, with D possibly matching TRBD1 (6 bases). The germline gives CDR1 SGHTS, CDR2 YDEGEE. V was trimmed by 4 bases and J by 1 base, leaving 14 bases between them. This CDR3 has 15 amino acids. CDR3 amino acids: CASSLEGDHNYGYTF. In DNA form, the CDR3 reads TGTGCCAGCAGCCTGGAGGGGGACCATAACTATGGCTACACCTTC.

This chain joins TRBV7-9 and TRBJ1-1; no definite D call. V lost 5 bases to trimming and J lost 0 bases, with 7 bases between them. The CDR3 is 13 residues long. CDR1 and CDR2 from the germline V gene are SEHNR and FQNEAQ (reference sequence). The CDR3 DNA reads as TGTGCCAGCAGCCGCAGCGTGAACACTGAAGCTTTCTTT. Protein sequence: CASSRSVNTEAFF.

The chain employs TRBV19 and TRBJ1-5; D is ambiguous. V was cut by 6 bases and J by 2 bases, with 14 bases left in between. Germline V gene lookup returns CDR1 LNHDA and CDR2 SQIVND (reference sequence). CDR3 length: 15 amino acids. As DNA, the CDR3 is TGTGCCAGTAGACTAGAGTTCGGGCGCAATCAGCCCCAGCATTTT. This codes for CASRLEFGRNQPQHF.

This clone was counted once. V gene TRBV7-8 combines with J gene TRBJ2-7; 8 bases align to TRBD1. Germline assignment: CDR1 SGHVS and CDR2 FQNEAQ. The CDR3 loop spans 15 amino acids. Trimming cost V 1 base and J 2 bases; bases outside gene matches: 4. In nucleotides, the CDR3 is TGTGCCAGCAGCTTAGATTACAGGGGGACCTACGAGCAGTACTTC. This sequence encodes CASSLDYRGTYEQYF.

The V and J genes are TRBV27 and TRBJ2-7; 9 nucleotides match TRBD1. CDR1 is MNHEY and CDR2 is SMNVEV in the germline V gene (reference sequence). V lost 3 bases, J lost 4 bases, and 7 bases stayed unmatched. The CDR3 spans 15 residues. As DNA, the CDR3 is TGTGCCAGCAGTTTTCCGGGACAGGGTATGTACGAGCAGTACTTC. Its protein product is CASSFPGQGMYEQYF.

This clone was found a few times. The rearrangement links TRBV18 to TRBJ2-2; TRBD2 is a possible D gene (6 bases). V dropped 2 bases and J dropped 7 bases, with 8 bases sitting between them. CDR1 is KGHSH, CDR2 LQKENI, per germline. There are 13 residues in the CDR3. The CDR3 nucleotides are TGTGCCAGCTCACCAGGAGGGAACGGGGAGCTGTTTTTT. Its protein is CASSPGGNGELFF.

CDR3 DNA sequence: TGTGCCAGCAGCTTCCGACAGGGGAATCAGCCCCAGCATTTT. It is translated as CASSFRQGNQPQHF. V usage is TRBV13 and J usage is TRBJ1-5, with 8 nucleotides matching TRBD1. J was trimmed by 4 bases and V by 3 bases; bases with no gene match: 2. The CDR3 contains 14 residues. Germline values: CDR1 PRHDT, CDR2 FYEKMQ (reference sequence).

This chain joins TRBV5-1 and TRBJ2-5; D is ambiguous. The CDR3 covers 11 residues. Germline assignment: CDR1 SGHRS and CDR2 YFSETQ. V was cut by 3 bases and J by 3 bases, with 3 bases left in between. The CDR3 reads CASSYKETQYF. CDR3 sequence (DNA): TGCGCCAGCAGCTACAAAGAGACCCAGTACTTC.

CDR3 coding DNA: TGTGCCAGCAGCTTGGAACTAGCCAAAAACATTCAGTACTTC. Protein: CASSLELAKNIQYF. The chain joins TRBV5-6 to TRBJ2-4; D gene uncertain. The germline CDR1 and CDR2 sequences are SGHDT and YYEEEE. V lost 0 bases and J 0 bases, leaving 4 bases between the germline ends. This CDR3 is built from 14 residues.

The chain joins TRBV10-3 to TRBJ2-7; TRBD1 is a possible D gene (5 bases). CDR1 is ENHRY and CDR2 is SYGVKD in the germline V gene. The CDR3 runs 12 residues. V shed 1 base and J shed 5 bases, with 6 bases lying between them. CDR3 in DNA: TGTGCCATCAGTGAGTTAGGGGACGAGCAGTACTTC. This sequence encodes CAISELGDEQYF.

J is TRBJ2-1 and V is TRBV19, with 7 bases matching TRBD2. The V and J ends lost 10 bases and 0 bases, in that order; junction bases with no gene match: 9. Germline lookup yields CDR1 LNHDA and CDR2 SQIVND (reference sequence). The CDR3 contains 15 residues. The CDR3 sequence is CATRRLAASYNEQFF. In nucleotides, the CDR3 is TGTGCCACGCGGCGTCTAGCGGCCTCCTACAATGAGCAGTTCTTC.

V is TRBV19 and J is TRBJ2-5; D is ambiguous. Germline CDR1 is LNHDA and CDR2 is SQIVND (reference sequence). The CDR3 covers 16 residues. Deletions cut 0 bases from V and 4 bases from J, with 15 bases between. The DNA for the CDR3 is TGTGCCAGTAGTATAGATCAAGGGTCAGGTCGAGAGACCCAGTACTTC. Its translation is CASSIDQGSGRETQYF.

The sample holds one count of this clone. The rearrangement uses TRBV15 and TRBJ2-7; D uncertain. Germline V gene sequence: CDR1 LNHNV, CDR2 YYDKDF (reference sequence). Trimming stripped 2 bases from V and 2 bases from J, with 7 bases between. This CDR3 comprises 13 residues. CDR3 sequence: CATSRYLAYEQYF. CDR3 nucleotides: TGTGCCACCAGCAGATACCTTGCCTACGAGCAGTACTTC.

The rearrangement joins TRBV5-1 to TRBJ1-2, with a tentative D call TRBD1 (6 bases). Germline CDR1 reads SGHRS; CDR2 reads YFSETQ. The CDR3 consists of 15 residues. V was pared by 0 bases and J by 6 bases, with 15 bases between. Here the CDR3 DNA reads TGCGCCAGCAGCTTGGTGGGGGGCGTTTTGGATGGCTACACCTTC. Amino acids: CASSLVGGVLDGYTF.

The J gene is TRBJ2-2, the V gene TRBV7-9; D gene uncertain. Per germline, CDR1 SEHNR and CDR2 FQNEAQ (reference sequence). V lost 1 base, J lost 6 bases, and 12 bases lay in between. The CDR3 totals 15 residues. The CDR3 loop is CASSLVLASPGELFF. The CDR3 region has the DNA TGTGCCAGCAGCTTAGTGTTGGCTTCCCCCGGGGAGCTGTTTTTT.

Written as DNA, the CDR3 is TGTGCTAGTGGTTTGGTAGCTAGCGGGAGGGCACAAGAGACCCAGTACTTC. Protein product: CASGLVASGRAQETQYF. The chain couples TRBV12-5 to TRBJ2-5; 12 nucleotides match TRBD2. V gave up 0 bases and J gave up 2 bases; unmatched junction bases: 4. In germline, CDR1 is LGHNT, CDR2 FRNRAP. CDR3 length equals 17 residues.

V is TRBV28 and J is TRBJ2-7, with D maybe TRBD2 (5 bases). Germline lookup yields CDR1 MDHEN and CDR2 SYDVKM. Trimming removed 5 bases from V and 2 bases from J, with 16 bases in between. The CDR3 runs to 15 residues. CDR3 in amino acids: CASSLRWERAYEQYF. CDR3 in DNA: TGTGCCAGCAGTCTGAGATGGGAGAGGGCCTACGAGCAGTACTTC.

The V call is TRBV11-2, the J call TRBJ2-7; D uncertain. The CDR3 is made up of 13 amino acids. Germline values: CDR1 SGHAT, CDR2 FQNNGV. Between the trimmed V and J ends, which lost 1 base and 1 base, there was a span of 5 bases. The CDR3 loop reads CASSLGGSYEQYF. The DNA for the CDR3 is TGTGCCAGCAGCTTAGGGGGTTCCTACGAGCAGTACTTC.

The V gene is TRBV9, the J gene TRBJ2-1; 12 bases are shared with TRBD2. Trimming at V came to 0 bases and at J to 0 bases, leaving 1 base not matched to a gene. The CDR3 is made up of 17 amino acids. Germline V gene sequence: CDR1 SGDLS, CDR2 YYNGEE. In DNA form, the CDR3 reads TGTGCCAGCAGCGTAGAGACTAGCGGGAGCTCCTACAATGAGCAGTTCTTC. This encodes CASSVETSGSSYNEQFF.

The chain employs TRBV6-6 and TRBJ2-1; 10 bases align to TRBD2. CDR1 and CDR2 (germline): MNHNY, SVGAGI (reference sequence). V shed 5 bases and J 7 bases; nucleotides not matched to a gene: 8. CDR3 size: 15 residues. The CDR3 DNA reads TGTGCCAGCAGTCTCAGCGGGGGGGCCGATAATGAGCAGTTCTTC. Protein product: CASSLSGGADNEQFF.

DNA for the CDR3: TGTGCCAGCAGCTCCTATGAAGCGGGGTTATTCCAAGAGACCCAGTACTTC. It encodes CASSSYEAGLFQETQYF. V gene TRBV5-4 combines with J gene TRBJ2-5; TRBD2 agrees at 7 bases. J lost 1 base, V lost 3 bases, and 12 bases had no gene match. CDR3 length: 17 amino acids. Germline V gene data show CDR1 as SGHNT and CDR2 as YYREEE (reference sequence).